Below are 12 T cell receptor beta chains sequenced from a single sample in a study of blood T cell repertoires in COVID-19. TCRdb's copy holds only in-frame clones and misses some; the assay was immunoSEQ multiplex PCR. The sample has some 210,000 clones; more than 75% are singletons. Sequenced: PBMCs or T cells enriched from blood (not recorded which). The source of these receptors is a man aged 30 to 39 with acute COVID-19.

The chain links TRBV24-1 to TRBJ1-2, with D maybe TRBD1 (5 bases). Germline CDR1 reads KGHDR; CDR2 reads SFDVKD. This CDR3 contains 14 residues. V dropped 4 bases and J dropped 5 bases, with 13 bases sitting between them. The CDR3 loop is CATSERGRSYGYTF. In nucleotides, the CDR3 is TGTGCCACCAGTGAGCGGGGACGGAGTTATGGCTACACCTTC.

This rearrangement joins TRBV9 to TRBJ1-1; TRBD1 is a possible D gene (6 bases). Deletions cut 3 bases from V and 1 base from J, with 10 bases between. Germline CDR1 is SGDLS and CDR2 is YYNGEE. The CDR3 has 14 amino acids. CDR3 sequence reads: CASSATGTNTEAFF. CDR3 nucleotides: TGTGCCAGCAGCGCCACAGGGACGAACACTGAAGCTTTCTTT.

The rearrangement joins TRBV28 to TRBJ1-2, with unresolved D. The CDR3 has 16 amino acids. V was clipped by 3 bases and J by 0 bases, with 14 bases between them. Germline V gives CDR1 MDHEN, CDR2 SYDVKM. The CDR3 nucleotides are TGTGCCAGCAGTTTCCCCATGGCGGTACCTAACTATGGCTACACCTTC. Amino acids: CASSFPMAVPNYGYTF.

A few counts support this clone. This CDR3 reads CASSTGQETQYF. In nucleotides, the CDR3 is TGCGCCAGCAGTACAGGGCAAGAGACCCAGTACTTC. V usage is TRBV5-1 and J usage is TRBJ2-5; tentatively, D is TRBD1 (6 bases). In germline, CDR1 is SGHRS, CDR2 YFSETQ. V was pared by 5 bases and J by 2 bases, with 7 bases between. The CDR3 is 12 amino acids.

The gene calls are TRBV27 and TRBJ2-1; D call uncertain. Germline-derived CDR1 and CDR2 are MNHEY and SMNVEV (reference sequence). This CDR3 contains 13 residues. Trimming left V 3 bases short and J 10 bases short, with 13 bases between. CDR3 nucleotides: TGTGCCAGCAGTTTCGGTATGGGCGCGGAGCAGTTCTTC. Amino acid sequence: CASSFGMGAEQFF.

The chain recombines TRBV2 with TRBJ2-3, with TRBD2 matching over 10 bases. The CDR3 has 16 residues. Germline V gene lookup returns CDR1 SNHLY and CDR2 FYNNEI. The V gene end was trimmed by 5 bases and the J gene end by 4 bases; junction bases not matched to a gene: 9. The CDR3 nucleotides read TGTGCCAGCAGTAAGAGGGCTAGCGGGGGCTCAGATACGCAGTATTTT. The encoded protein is CASSKRASGGSDTQYF.

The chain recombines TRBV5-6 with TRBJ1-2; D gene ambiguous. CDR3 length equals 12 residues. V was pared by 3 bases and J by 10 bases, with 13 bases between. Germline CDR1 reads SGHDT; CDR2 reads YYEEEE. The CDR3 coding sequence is TGTGCCAGCAGCTCCCAACCGGGAGCCTACACCTTC. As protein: CASSSQPGAYTF.

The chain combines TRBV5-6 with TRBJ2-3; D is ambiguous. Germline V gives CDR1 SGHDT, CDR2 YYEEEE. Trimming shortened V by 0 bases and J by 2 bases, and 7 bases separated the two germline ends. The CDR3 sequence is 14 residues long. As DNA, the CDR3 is TGTGCCAGCAGCTTGGGGGTAGCCACAGATACGCAGTATTTT. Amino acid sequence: CASSLGVATDTQYF.

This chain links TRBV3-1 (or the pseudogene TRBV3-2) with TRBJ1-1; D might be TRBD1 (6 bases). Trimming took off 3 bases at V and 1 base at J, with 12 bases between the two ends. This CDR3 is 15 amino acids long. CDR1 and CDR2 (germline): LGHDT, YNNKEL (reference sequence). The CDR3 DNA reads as TGTGCCAGCAGCCACTTATTGACAGGGAACACTGAAGCTTTCTTT. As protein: CASSHLLTGNTEAFF.

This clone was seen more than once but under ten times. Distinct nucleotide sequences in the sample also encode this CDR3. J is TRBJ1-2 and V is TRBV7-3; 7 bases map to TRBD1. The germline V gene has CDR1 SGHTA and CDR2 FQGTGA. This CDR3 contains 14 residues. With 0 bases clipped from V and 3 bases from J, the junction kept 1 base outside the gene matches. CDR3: CASSLTGGDYGYTF. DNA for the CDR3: TGTGCCAGCAGCTTAACAGGGGGCGACTATGGCTACACCTTC.

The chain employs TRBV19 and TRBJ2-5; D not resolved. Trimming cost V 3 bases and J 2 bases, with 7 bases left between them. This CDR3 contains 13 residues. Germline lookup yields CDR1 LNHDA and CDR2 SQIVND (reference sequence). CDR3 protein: CASSIQWQETQYF. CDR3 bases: TGTGCCAGTAGTATTCAGTGGCAAGAGACCCAGTACTTC.

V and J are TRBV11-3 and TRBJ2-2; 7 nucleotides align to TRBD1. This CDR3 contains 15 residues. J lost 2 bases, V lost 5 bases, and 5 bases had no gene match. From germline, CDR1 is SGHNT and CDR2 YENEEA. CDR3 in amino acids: CASSPGTANTGELFF. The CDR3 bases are TGTGCCAGCAGCCCGGGGACAGCAAACACCGGGGAGCTGTTTTTT.